The 13 T cell receptor beta chains presented below share a single source sample, sequenced in a study of T-cell reconstitution after alpha-beta-depleted transplantation in children. The library targeted TCRbeta and was prepared with unique molecular identifiers. Each CDR3 protein is one row after TCRdb ran MiXCR on the PCR reads. This table holds almost 250,000 distinct CDR3 sequences, about 26% found once. The sample consisted of PBMCs, taken before TCRalphabeta/CD19-depleted stem cell transplant. The source is a girl aged 2 to 10 with Fanconi anemia, due to receive a stem cell transplant.

The chain links TRBV6-1 to TRBJ2-1; maybe TRBD1 (6 bases). Germline V lookup: CDR1 MNHNS, CDR2 SASEGT. V was clipped by 7 bases and J by 8 bases, with 18 bases between them. The CDR3 is made up of 14 amino acids. Written as DNA, the CDR3 is TGTGCCAGCAAACGGAGGCCAGGGGAACATGAGCAGTTCTTC. It encodes CASKRRPGEHEQFF.

This clonotype was observed at least ten times. The chain is built from TRBV20-1 and TRBJ2-3; a possible D gene is TRBD2 (6 bases). V was shortened by 4 bases and J by 5 bases, with 13 bases between the two germline ends. The CDR3 has 13 amino acids. Germline V gene lookup returns CDR1 DFQATT and CDR2 SNEGSKA (reference sequence). This CDR3 is CSANRVRGDTQYF. CDR3 DNA sequence: TGCAGTGCTAATCGGGTGCGGGGAGATACGCAGTATTTT.

A few counts support this clonotype. The chain joins TRBV5-1 to TRBJ2-5, with D unresolved. The V gene lost 2 bases and the J gene lost 5 bases, with 10 bases spanning the gap. The CDR3 sequence is 13 residues long. Germline V gene lookup returns CDR1 SGHRS and CDR2 YFSETQ. The CDR3 protein is CASSLLLLETQYF. DNA of the CDR3: TGCGCCAGCAGCTTACTCCTCCTGGAGACCCAGTACTTC.

The V and J genes are TRBV7-2 and TRBJ2-7; 8 nucleotides align to TRBD2. The CDR3 loop spans 16 amino acids. Germline trimming cut 3 bases from V and 2 bases from J; bases unmatched to any gene: 9. Germline V gene lookup returns CDR1 SGHTA and CDR2 FQGNSA. This chain's CDR3 is CASSLYLPGLAYEQYF. The CDR3 DNA follows: TGTGCCAGCAGCTTGTACCTACCGGGACTAGCCTACGAGCAGTACTTC. Based on the CDR3 plus reference TRBV7-2 and TRBJ2-7, the full variable domain is GAGVSQSPSNKVTEKGKDVELRCDPISGHTALYWYRQSLGQGLEFLIYFQGNSAPDKSGLPSDRFSAERTGGSVSTLTIQRTQQEDSAVYLCASSLYLPGLAYEQYFGPGTRLTVT.

This clonotype was seen more than once but under ten times. This chain connects TRBV7-3 to TRBJ2-1; 7 nucleotides match TRBD2. Per germline, CDR1 SGHTA and CDR2 FQGTGA. The V and J ends lost 5 bases and 0 bases, in that order; junction bases with no gene match: 4. This CDR3 spans 15 amino acids. The CDR3, as DNA: TGTGCCAGCAGCACTAGCGCTAGCTCCTACAATGAGCAGTTCTTC. This sequence encodes CASSTSASSYNEQFF.

This clonotype was observed many times. The chain combines TRBV24-1 with TRBJ2-3; TRBD2 aligns across 15 bases. The V and J ends lost 4 bases and 4 bases, in that order; junction bases with no gene match: 2. The CDR3 contains 16 residues. CDR1 is KGHDR, CDR2 SFDVKD, per germline. The CDR3 protein is CATSEGLAGGPDTQYF. The CDR3 DNA is TGTGCCACCAGTGAGGGACTAGCGGGAGGACCAGATACGCAGTATTTT.

This clonotype appeared many times. The genes are TRBV7-2 and TRBJ2-1; possibly TRBD1 or TRBD2 for D (5 bases each). Trimming took 8 bases from V and 15 from J, leaving 17 bases between them. CDR1 is SGHTA, CDR2 FQGNSA, per germline. The CDR3 extends over 11 amino acids. CDR3 residues: CASDARGPPFF. The CDR3 nucleotides are TGTGCCAGCGATGCCCGGGGACCTCCGTTCTTC.

This clonotype was observed a handful of times. This chain connects TRBV5-4 to TRBJ2-5; no reliable D call. CDR3 length: 14 residues. The germline V and J ends were trimmed by 1 base and 5 bases, with 12 bases remaining between them. CDR1 SGHNT and CDR2 YYREEE come from the germline V gene (reference sequence). The chain's CDR3 is CASSLNLDGETQYF. The CDR3 coding sequence is TGTGCCAGCAGCTTGAACCTCGACGGGGAGACCCAGTACTTC. The whole variable domain, filled in from reference TRBV5-4 and TRBJ2-5, reads ETGVTQSPTHLIKTRGQQVTLRCSSQSGHNTVSWYQQALGQGPQFIFQYYREEENGRGNFPPRFSGLQFPNYSSELNVNALELDDSALYLCASSLNLDGETQYFGPGTRLLVL.

The chain joins TRBV27 to TRBJ2-1; D unresolved. Germline V lookup: CDR1 MNHEY, CDR2 SMNVEV (reference sequence). The CDR3 runs 12 residues. Trimming left V 7 bases short and J 5 bases short, with 9 bases between. CDR3 in amino acids: CASNGENNEQFF. The CDR3 DNA is TGTGCCAGCAATGGGGAAAACAATGAGCAGTTCTTC.

The rearrangement joins TRBV20-1 to TRBJ2-5; the D is unclear. The CDR3 length is 11 residues. The germline gives CDR1 DFQATT, CDR2 SNEGSKA (reference sequence). V gave up 5 bases and J gave up 5 bases, with 9 bases separating them. For the CDR3, the DNA is TGCAGTGCTCCTAGGCCTGAGACCCAGTACTTC. Amino acid sequence: CSAPRPETQYF.

On this clonotype: One end of the junction fails to match germline, which may point to a read error. CDR3 sequence reads: CSARAGGTTDTQYF. Here the CDR3 DNA reads TGCAGTGCGAGAGCGGGAGGGACGACAGATACGCAGTATTTT. The rearrangement links TRBV20-1 to TRBJ2-3, with 10 positions matching TRBD2. The CDR3 totals 14 residues. In germline, CDR1 is DFQATT, CDR2 SNEGSKA (reference sequence).

This clonotype was seen many times. The chain has TRBV20-1 and TRBJ2-3; 7 positions agree with TRBD1. Losses at the gene ends were 5 bases for V and 5 bases for J; bases not matched to a gene: 10. The CDR3 has 14 residues. Germline V gives CDR1 DFQATT, CDR2 SNEGSKA (reference sequence). The CDR3 loop is CSAATGWGQDTQYF. CDR3 nucleotides: TGCAGTGCTGCGACAGGGTGGGGACAAGATACGCAGTATTTT.

The chain recombines TRBV28 with TRBJ2-1, with D uncertain. This CDR3 has 13 residues. Trimming left V 6 bases short and J 5 bases short, with 11 bases between. CDR1 and CDR2 (germline): MDHEN, SYDVKM. The CDR3 here is CASSFTSHNEQFF. CDR3 DNA sequence: TGTGCCAGCAGCTTCACTTCTCACAATGAGCAGTTCTTC.